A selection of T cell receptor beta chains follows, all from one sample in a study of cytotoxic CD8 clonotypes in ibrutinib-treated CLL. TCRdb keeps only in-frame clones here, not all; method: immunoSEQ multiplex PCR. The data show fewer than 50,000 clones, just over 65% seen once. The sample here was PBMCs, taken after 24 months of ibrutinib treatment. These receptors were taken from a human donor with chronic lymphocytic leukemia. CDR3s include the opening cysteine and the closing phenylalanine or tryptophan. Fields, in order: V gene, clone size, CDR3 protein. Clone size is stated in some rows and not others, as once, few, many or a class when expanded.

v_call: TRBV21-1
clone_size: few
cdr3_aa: CASSNRQVFQETQYF

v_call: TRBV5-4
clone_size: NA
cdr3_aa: CASSEIAGGPDDTQYF

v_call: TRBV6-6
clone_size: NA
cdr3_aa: CASSLTGADQPQHF

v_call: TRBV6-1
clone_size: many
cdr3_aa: CASSERQGMNTEAFF

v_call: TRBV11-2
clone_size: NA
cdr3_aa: CASSLDGTGGEKLFF

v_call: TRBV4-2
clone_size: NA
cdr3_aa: CASSQDPGPQGLFF

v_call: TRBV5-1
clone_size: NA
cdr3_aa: CASSLSPGTGGYTF

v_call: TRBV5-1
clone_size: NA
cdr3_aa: CASSLPTKEQFF

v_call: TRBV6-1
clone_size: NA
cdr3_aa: CASGFQDSAKQFF

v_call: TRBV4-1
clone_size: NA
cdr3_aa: CASSHTDLGRWGTGELFF

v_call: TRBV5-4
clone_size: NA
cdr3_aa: CASSLGSGRASNEQFF

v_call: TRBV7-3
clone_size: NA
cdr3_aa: CASSTGLLGADTQYF

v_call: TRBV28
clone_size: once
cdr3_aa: CASSLMSAGHQPQHF

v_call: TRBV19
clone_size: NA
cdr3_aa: CASNGRTGDHTEAFF

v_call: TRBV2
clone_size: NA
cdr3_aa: CASGENEQFF

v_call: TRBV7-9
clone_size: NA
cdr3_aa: CASSFRDSPRAFF

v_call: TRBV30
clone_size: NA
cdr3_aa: CAWSVPQGGGLETQYF

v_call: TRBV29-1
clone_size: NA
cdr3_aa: CSVLTTGQGASGELFF

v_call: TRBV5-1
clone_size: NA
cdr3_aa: CASSGPNYGYTF

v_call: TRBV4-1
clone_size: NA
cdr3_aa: CASSHVTSPLHF

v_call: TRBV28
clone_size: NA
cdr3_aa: CASSPPGVSNQPQHF

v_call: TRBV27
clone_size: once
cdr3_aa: CASSLNGHFGETQYF

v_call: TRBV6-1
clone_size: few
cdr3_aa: CASTSPQAYYGYTF

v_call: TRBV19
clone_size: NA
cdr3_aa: CASTPQGLFNQPQHF

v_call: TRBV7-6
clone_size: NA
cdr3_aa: CASNLRPGNTGELFF

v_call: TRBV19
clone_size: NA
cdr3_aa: CASIGGFTEAFF

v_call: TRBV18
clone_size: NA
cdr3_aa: CASSPRDGQYEQYF

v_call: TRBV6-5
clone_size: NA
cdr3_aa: CASSLSAGTVKNEQFF

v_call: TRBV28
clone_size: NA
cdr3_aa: CASSLFRRPTWQLPDTQYF

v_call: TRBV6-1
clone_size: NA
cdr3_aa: CASSEIGQLYF

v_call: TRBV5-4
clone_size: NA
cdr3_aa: CASSLAGGPGPQFF

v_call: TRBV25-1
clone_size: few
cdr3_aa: CASSRLGNSPLHF

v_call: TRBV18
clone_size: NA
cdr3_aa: CASSPGDRSYEQYF

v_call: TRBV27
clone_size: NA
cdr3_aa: CASRGVAGGWAYNEQFF

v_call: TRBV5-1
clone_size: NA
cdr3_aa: CASSSVPGGNEAFF

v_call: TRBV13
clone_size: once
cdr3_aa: CASRRGLSNQPQHF

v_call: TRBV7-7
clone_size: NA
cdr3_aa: CASSLVGFQPQHF

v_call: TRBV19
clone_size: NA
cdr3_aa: CASTPRAGEAFF

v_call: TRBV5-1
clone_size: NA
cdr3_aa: CASSLTVAGGRTGELFF

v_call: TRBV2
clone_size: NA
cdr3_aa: CASTKRGPGQGAANVLTF

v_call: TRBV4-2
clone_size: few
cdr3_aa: CASSHGPSGVRSYNSPLHF

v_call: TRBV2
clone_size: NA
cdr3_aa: CASRGANQPQHF

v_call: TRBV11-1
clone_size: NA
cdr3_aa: CASSSRDRGNYGYTF